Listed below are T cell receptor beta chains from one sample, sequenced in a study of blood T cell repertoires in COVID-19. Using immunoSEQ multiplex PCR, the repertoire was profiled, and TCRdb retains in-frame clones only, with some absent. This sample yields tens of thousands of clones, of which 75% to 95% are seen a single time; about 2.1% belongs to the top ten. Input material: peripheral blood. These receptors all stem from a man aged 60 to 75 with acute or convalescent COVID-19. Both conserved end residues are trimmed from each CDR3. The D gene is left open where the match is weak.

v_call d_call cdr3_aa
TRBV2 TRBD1 ASQWQGASEAF
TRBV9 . ASSARDTPNTEAF
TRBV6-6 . ATGGEVRAEAF
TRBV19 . ASSSPGASGYVNTQY
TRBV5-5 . ASSFPSSLAGELF
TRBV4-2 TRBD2 ASSLPSGAGGNEQF
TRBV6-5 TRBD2 ATSRSGSGTDTQY
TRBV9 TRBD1 ASSSPDRGTGEQY
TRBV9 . ASSTQESEAF
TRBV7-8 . ASSSLTTRGLNNEQF
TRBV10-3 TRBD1 AISESKAGQGFATNEKLF
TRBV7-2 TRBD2 ASSRRLAGGPRGEQF
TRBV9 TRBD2 ASSGSGFSTDTQY
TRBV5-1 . ASSPKYNEQF
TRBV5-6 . ASSVLHEAGEAF
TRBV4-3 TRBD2 ASSHGLAGDNEQF
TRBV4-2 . ASSQDWGGGEQF
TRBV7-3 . ASSPSGSKETQY
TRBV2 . ASSVEEDQETQY
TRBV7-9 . ASSLAEGRMHEQY
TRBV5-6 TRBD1 ASSPGTGGSEQY
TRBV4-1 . ASSQGSGSYEQY
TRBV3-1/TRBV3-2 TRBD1 ASSQVGTGETYEQY
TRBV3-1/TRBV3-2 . ASSSQLGYT
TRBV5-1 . ASSLDWVGASSGANVLT
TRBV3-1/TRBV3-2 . ASSQGASGNTIY
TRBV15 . ATSRGSGVF
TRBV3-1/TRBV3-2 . ASSPQWAGLGEQF
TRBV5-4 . ASSLSGGRRTEAF
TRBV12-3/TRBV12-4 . ASSTGEETQY
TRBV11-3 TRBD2 ASSSPSGSNEQF
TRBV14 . ASSQETGSAYEQY
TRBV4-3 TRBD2 ASSQDLASGRGETQY
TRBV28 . ASSSRVPKPNQPQH
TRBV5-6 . ASSFGLDSMNTEAF
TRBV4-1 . ASSQDVWSRALSYEQY
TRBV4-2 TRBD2 ASSQVEGGTGELF
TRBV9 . ASSVGIPRTYYNEQF
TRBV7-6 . ASSLSTGSYEQY
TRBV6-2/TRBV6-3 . ASSYPPREGPEQY
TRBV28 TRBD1 ASSLPQGIALEQY
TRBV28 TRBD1 ASSLSSDRAGYT
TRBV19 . ASSAGYATNEKLF
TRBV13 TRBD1 ASSERQGNRDIPYT
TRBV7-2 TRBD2 ASSPGTSLYNEQF
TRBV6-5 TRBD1 ASSLGGQGSYEQY
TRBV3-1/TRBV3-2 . ASSHGGGAANTGELF
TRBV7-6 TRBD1 ASSPQRWGQGTNEQF
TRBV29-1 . SLGSASTDTQY
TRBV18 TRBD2 ASSPSGTGETQY
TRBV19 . ASSIALVDPYEQY
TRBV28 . ASFSGGGAGYHEQY
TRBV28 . ASSLWAGESSGNTIY
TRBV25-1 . ASSESGRSGELF
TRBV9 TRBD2 ASSRVAGEAQY
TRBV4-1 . ASSNDRAEPRTDTQY
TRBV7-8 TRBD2 ASSQVSGAQGEQY
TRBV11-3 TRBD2 ASSARLAGGKDTQY
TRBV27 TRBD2 ASSPLSGSGQF